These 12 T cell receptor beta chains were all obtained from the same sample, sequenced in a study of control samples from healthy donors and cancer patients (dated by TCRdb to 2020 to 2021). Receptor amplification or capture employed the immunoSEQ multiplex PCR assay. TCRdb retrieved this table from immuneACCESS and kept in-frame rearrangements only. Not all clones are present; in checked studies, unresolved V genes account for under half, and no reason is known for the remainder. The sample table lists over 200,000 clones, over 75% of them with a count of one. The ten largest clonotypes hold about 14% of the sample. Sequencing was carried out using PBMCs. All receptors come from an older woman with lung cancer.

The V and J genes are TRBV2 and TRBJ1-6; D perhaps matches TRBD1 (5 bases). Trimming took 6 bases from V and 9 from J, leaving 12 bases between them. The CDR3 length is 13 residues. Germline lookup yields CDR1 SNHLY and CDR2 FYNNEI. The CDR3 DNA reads TGTGCCAGCAGAGGGGCCCCAAGTTCACCCCTCCACTTT. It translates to CASRGAPSSPLHF.

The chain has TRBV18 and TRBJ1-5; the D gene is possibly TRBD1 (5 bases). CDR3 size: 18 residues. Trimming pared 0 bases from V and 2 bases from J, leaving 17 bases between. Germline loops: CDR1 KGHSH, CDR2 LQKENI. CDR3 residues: CASSPPFSGRDGNQPQHF. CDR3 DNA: TGTGCCAGCTCACCACCTTTTAGCGGCAGGGATGGCAATCAGCCCCAGCATTTT.

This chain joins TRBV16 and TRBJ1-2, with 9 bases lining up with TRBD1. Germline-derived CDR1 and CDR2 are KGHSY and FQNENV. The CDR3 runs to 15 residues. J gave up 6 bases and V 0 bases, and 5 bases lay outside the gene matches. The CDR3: CASSQSPGQGDGYTF. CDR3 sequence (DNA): TGTGCCAGCAGCCAATCCCCGGGACAGGGAGATGGCTACACCTTC.

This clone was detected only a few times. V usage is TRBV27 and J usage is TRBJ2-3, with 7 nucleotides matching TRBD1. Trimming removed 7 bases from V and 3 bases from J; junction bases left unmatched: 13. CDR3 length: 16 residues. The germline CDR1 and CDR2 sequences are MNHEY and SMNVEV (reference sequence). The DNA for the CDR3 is TGTGCCAGCAAACGGTACGGCGCAGGGGGTACAGATACGCAGTATTTT. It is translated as CASKRYGAGGTDTQYF.

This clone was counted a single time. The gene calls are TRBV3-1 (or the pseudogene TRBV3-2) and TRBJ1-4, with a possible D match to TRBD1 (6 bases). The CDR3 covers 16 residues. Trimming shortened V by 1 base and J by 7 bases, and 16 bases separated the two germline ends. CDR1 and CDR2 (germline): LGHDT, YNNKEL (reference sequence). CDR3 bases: TGTGCCAGCAGCCAAGTTGCTTGGGGGCGAGGTGAAAAACTGTTTTTT. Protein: CASSQVAWGRGEKLFF.

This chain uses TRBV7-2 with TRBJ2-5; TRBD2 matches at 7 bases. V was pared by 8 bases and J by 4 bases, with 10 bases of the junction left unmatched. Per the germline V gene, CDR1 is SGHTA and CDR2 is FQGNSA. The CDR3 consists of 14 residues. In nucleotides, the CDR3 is TGTGCCAGCGCCCAGCGGGAACGGGGAGAGACCCAGTACTTC. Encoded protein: CASAQRERGETQYF.

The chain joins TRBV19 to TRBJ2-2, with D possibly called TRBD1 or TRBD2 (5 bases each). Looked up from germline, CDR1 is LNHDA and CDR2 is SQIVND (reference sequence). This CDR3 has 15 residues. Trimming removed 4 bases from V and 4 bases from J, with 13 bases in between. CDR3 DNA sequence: TGTGCCAGTAGTAAGGGCTCTGGGGGCACCGGGGAGCTGTTTTTT. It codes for CASSKGSGGTGELFF.

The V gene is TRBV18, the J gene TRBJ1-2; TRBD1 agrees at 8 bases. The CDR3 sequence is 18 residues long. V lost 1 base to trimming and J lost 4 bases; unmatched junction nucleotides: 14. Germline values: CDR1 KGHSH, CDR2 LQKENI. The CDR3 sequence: CASSPLAPGQDIFYGYTF. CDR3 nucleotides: TGTGCCAGCTCACCACTAGCGCCGGGACAGGATATCTTCTATGGCTACACCTTC.

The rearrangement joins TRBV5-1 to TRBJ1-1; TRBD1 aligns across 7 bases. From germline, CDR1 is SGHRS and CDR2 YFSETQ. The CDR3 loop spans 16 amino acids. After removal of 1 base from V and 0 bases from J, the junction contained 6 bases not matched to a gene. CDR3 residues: CASSLTGTALNTEAFF. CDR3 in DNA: TGCGCCAGCAGCTTGACCGGGACAGCGTTGAACACTGAAGCTTTCTTT.

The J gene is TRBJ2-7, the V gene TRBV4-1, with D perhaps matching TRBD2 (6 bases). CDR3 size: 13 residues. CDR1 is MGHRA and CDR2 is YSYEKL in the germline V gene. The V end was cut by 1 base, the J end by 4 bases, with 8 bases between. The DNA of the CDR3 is TGCGCCAGCAGCCAAGTCGGGAGATACGAGCAGTACTTC. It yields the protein CASSQVGRYEQYF.

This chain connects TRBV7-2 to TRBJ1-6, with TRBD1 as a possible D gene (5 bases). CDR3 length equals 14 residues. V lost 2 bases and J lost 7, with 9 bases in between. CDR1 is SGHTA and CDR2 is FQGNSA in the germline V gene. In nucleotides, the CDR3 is TGTGCCAGCAGCTTATTAGGGACCAATTCACCCCTCCACTTT. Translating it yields CASSLLGTNSPLHF.

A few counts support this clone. Here the CDR3 DNA reads TGCAGCGTCACAGGGACCGGGGAGCTGTTTTTT. It codes for CSVTGTGELFF. The J gene is TRBJ2-2, the V gene TRBV29-1; D possibly corresponds to TRBD1 (6 bases). Germline V gene lookup returns CDR1 SQVTM and CDR2 ANQGSEA. V was pared by 6 bases and J by 5 bases, with 7 bases between. This CDR3 is built from 11 residues.